This TCR beta chain appears in the sequencing data of a study of human T cells and chemical hapten exposure listed by TCRdb under 2021. Study-level background: For sensitization, 2% DPC in acetone was applied to a 2 cm by 2 cm area of upper inner arm skin. Throughout the approximately 25-week study period, patients were also given weekly therapeutic DPC doses on the scalp. For TCR sequencing, blood came from 25 to 35 alopecia patients at anywhere from one to four time points (pre-sensitization, 2, 6 and 24 weeks). Patch testing on the upper back used Finn chambers containing 0.01% DPC, with scoring done after 6 days according to International Contact Dermatitis Research Group standards. Libraries were pooled for sequencing, and variation in per-sample TCR yields was attributed mainly to small differences in library volumes within the pool. The patient cohort, mostly female, included alopecia areata with under or over 50% scalp involvement, alopecia totalis and alopecia universalis. Patient blood was sampled pre-sensitization (week 0) and at 2, 6 and about 24 weeks after DPC sensitization. The study tracked peripheral blood TCR repertoire changes in vivo during primary and secondary sensitization to the hapten diphenylcyclopropenone (DPC) in alopecia patients. The investigation overall reported the following: The number of PT1 expanded TCRs positively correlated with patch test score, significant at thresholds 8, 16 and 32 but not 4. All patients had alopecia, a presumed autoimmune disease, so their immune response might differ from that of healthy individuals. Repeated subsampling changed both the strength of the expansion versus patch-test correlation and the threshold at which the correlation became significant. The number of TCRs above 1 in 1000 frequency did not change with DPC sensitization; there was no evidence of global repertoire structure alterations. Expanded TCRs formed significantly more large CDR3 similarity clusters than pre-sensitization or healthy control sets, consistent with antigen-driven responses.

What this sample's time point label stands for: pre-sensitization, week 0. The treatment or condition label on this specimen signifies: therapeutic diphenylcyclopropenone sensitization with weekly scalp DPC. At every patch-test visit, the blood draw took place before the patch test was put on. Patients were eligible if aged 18 to 70, diagnosed with alopecia and judged suitable for DPC therapy, and pregnant patients were excluded. Unfractionated whole blood was collected in Tempus Blood RNA tubes, and total RNA was extracted from that blood. Receptors were amplified or captured by RACE. Reads for this sample came from a NextSeq 500. During library preparation, unique molecular identifiers were attached to individual cDNA molecules so that TCRs could be counted quantitatively and reproducibly. Both TCR alpha and TCR beta chains were sequenced from each blood RNA sample. Per the authors' processing: The median number of TCRs per sample was some 100,000, ranging from roughly 20,000 to 690,600. V, J and CDR3 annotation of the TCR reads was carried out using the Decombinator software suite. For the PS versus PT1 abundance plots, all samples were subsampled to the same number of TCRs (28,000). TCRs were defined as expanded if absent before sensitization and observed at least eight times at the 2-week time point. The raw public data were reprocessed by TCRdb itself: fastp quality trimming at Q25, MiXCR clonotype calling, in-frame beta chains only. Duplicate CDR3 protein sequences are folded into a single record with the most common DNA and genes. The V and J calls and clone size come from TCRdb's table, not from the authors' own analysis. The sample profile shows about 92,000 distinct CDR3 sequences; roughly a tenth of them were found once. Around 4% of the sample is in the top ten clones.

V lost 5 bases and J lost 8 bases; the stretch between them is 12 bases long. Inclusive of the bounding cysteine and phenylalanine, the CDR3 is 13 residues long. Only the CDR3 region is kept as DNA, spanning 39 bases read in frame from base 1. CDR1 and CDR2, looked up from the germline V gene, are KGHDR and SFDVKD. Remarks on this clonotype: No antigen is known for it. Per-base quality was not reported, and no clone a single base away is much larger than it.

The sequences come from whole blood, collected in connection with sensitization to the hapten diphenylcyclopropenone (DPC). The chain couples TRBV24-1 to TRBJ2-1; possibly the D gene is TRBD2, per 7 matching bases. The receptor's source is a woman between 40 and 55 years old with alopecia areata. Some clones in this sample may be carry-over from other donors' samples. The CDR3 has the sequence CATSVGGGDEQFF. Here is the DNA: TGTGCCACCAGTGTAGGAGGGGGGGATGAGCAGTTCTTC.